This TCR beta chain stems from a study of OX40 agonist ivuxolimab in advanced cancers. Study-wide background: Three dose-escalation patients had partial responses: one with hepatocellular carcinoma and two with cutaneous melanoma. General study findings and limits: Both blood CD4+ and CD8+ T cells showed clonal growth by week 6 at 0.1 to 3.0 mg/kg.

Libraries were prepared by immunoSEQ multiplex PCR; TCRdb keeps only in-frame clonotypes and omits some of them. In the table there are about 90,000 clones, 85% to 90% of which are singletons. The V gene lost 5 bases and the J gene lost 1 base, with 9 bases spanning the gap. CDR3 length: 14 amino acids. CDR1 and CDR2 (germline): MNHNY, SVGAGI (reference sequence). In its sample, this clone was seen once. Its specificity is not known. Sequencing used CD4+ or CD8+ T cells sorted from blood, obtained in a trial of the OX40 agonist ivuxolimab. The origin of this receptor is an adult with an advanced solid tumor such as melanoma, head and neck, liver or kidney cancer. The chain uses TRBV6-6 and TRBJ1-5, with D possibly matching TRBD1 (5 bases). The CDR3 DNA sequence: TGTGCCAGCAGTCCCGACAGAAGCAATCAGCCCCAGCATTTT. It yields the protein CASSPDRSNQPQHF.